These 9 T cell receptor beta chains were all obtained from the same sample, sequenced in a study of T cell responses to AZD1222 COVID-19 vaccine. The repertoire was sequenced with immunoSEQ multiplex PCR; TCRdb's copy has only in-frame clones and lacks some. The sample yields about 84,000 clones, roughly 85% seen once. Sequencing was performed on peripheral blood, taken on day 0 of AZD1222 vaccination. The receptors come from an adult in good health.

J is TRBJ2-1 and V is TRBV7-9, with D maybe TRBD2 (5 bases). The CDR3 loop spans 15 amino acids. Germline V gene sequence: CDR1 SEHNR, CDR2 FQNEAQ (reference sequence). V gave up 6 bases and J gave up 8 bases, with 20 bases separating them. The CDR3 coding sequence is TGTGCCAGCAGGGACTGGGCTACCCGGGTCGATGAGCAGTTCTTC. As protein: CASRDWATRVDEQFF.

This rearrangement joins TRBV7-2 to TRBJ1-6, with 7 bases that match TRBD1. V lost 5 bases, J lost 10 bases, and 8 bases stayed unmatched. Germline V CDR1 and CDR2: SGHTA, FQGNSA. This CDR3 is built from 14 residues. The CDR3 region has the DNA TGTGCCAGCAGCCGCGACAGGGTGGGATCACCCCTCCACTTT. It translates to CASSRDRVGSPLHF.

This chain connects TRBV6-6 to TRBJ2-7; TRBD2 might be the D (6 bases). CDR3 size: 16 residues. The germline V and J ends were trimmed by 3 bases and 4 bases, with 19 bases remaining between them. Looked up from germline, CDR1 is MNHNY and CDR2 is SVGAGI (reference sequence). CDR3 sequence reads: CASSYSGLLGRYEQYF. Here the CDR3 DNA reads TGTGCCAGCAGTTATTCCGGACTTTTAGGGAGGTACGAGCAGTACTTC.

The chain uses TRBV6-1 and TRBJ2-4, with TRBD1 as a possible D gene (5 bases). CDR1 and CDR2 (germline): MNHNS, SASEGT. The CDR3 covers 17 residues. V lost 4 bases, J lost 2 bases, and 18 bases lay in between. CDR3 nucleotide sequence: TGTGCCAGCAGTGTGGGGTTCAGGGAAGACCCCAAAAACATTCAGTACTTC. This encodes CASSVGFREDPKNIQYF.

With regard to this clone: Germline and junction disagree at one end, which may indicate a read error. The rearrangement links TRBV7-7 to TRBJ2-1, with TRBD1 as a possible D gene (6 bases). Germline V gives CDR1 SSHAT, CDR2 FNYEAQ (reference sequence). This CDR3 is built from 13 residues. The CDR3 region is CASSYDRYNEQFF. CDR3 in DNA: TGTGCTAGCAGCTACGACAGGTACAATGAGCAGTTCTTC.

The chain combines TRBV10-3 with TRBJ1-1, with TRBD1 as a possible D gene (5 bases). The CDR3 spans 13 residues. Looked up from germline, CDR1 is ENHRY and CDR2 is SYGVKD. V dropped 9 bases and J dropped 2 bases, with 13 bases sitting between them. The DNA for the CDR3 is TGTGCCATGGCCCCCAGGGTCAACACTGAAGCTTTCTTT. Protein sequence: CAMAPRVNTEAFF.

The chain combines TRBV7-3 with TRBJ2-3; TRBD2 matches at 13 bases. V lost 5 bases to trimming and J lost 2 bases; unmatched junction nucleotides: 4. Germline V CDR1 and CDR2: SGHTA, FQGTGA. CDR3 length equals 16 residues. The CDR3 here is CASSLGTSGTTDTQYF. The CDR3 nucleotides read TGTGCCAGCAGCCTGGGGACTAGCGGGACCACAGATACGCAGTATTTT. Looking up the rest from reference TRBV7-3 and TRBJ2-3 gives the full variable domain: GAGVSQTPSNKVTEKGKYVELRCDPISGHTALYWYRQSLGQGPEFLIYFQGTGAADDSGLPNDRFFAVRPEGSVSTLKIQRTERGDSAVYLCASSLGTSGTTDTQYFGPGTRLTVL.

The V and J genes are TRBV14 and TRBJ2-7, with 11 bases identical to TRBD2. The CDR3 totals 17 residues. The junction had 13 bases not matched to a gene; V was cut back by 4 bases and J by 5 bases. The germline V gene has CDR1 SGHDN and CDR2 FVKESK. The CDR3 DNA is TGTGCCAGCAGCCCCCATTATATATTAGCGGGAGGGCACGAGCAGTACTTC. Amino acid sequence: CASSPHYILAGGHEQYF.

The J gene is TRBJ2-7, the V gene TRBV27; tentatively, D is TRBD2 (6 bases). Per germline, CDR1 MNHEY and CDR2 SMNVEV (reference sequence). The CDR3 covers 15 residues. The V gene lost 3 bases and the J gene lost 1 base, with 13 bases spanning the gap. The DNA of the CDR3 is TGTGCCAGCAGTTTTGTGGGACTTCCTTCCTACGAGCAGTACTTC. This translates into CASSFVGLPSYEQYF.